This passage covers 14 T cell receptor beta chains from one sample sequenced in a study of T cell responses to AZD1222 COVID-19 vaccine. Measured with immunoSEQ multiplex PCR; TCRdb has only the in-frame clones, and not every one. The table shows 80,000 to 100,000 clones, with 70% to 90% occurring only once. Specimen: peripheral blood, collected 28 days after the second AZD1222 dose. The receptors come from an adult who received the AZD1222 COVID-19 vaccine.

The genes are TRBV28 and TRBJ2-1; D is possibly TRBD2 (7 bases). The V gene's germline CDR1 is MDHEN and CDR2 SYDVKM. This CDR3 has 16 residues. V lost 3 bases and J 3 bases, leaving 15 bases between the germline ends. The CDR3 here is CASSFSLRGGYNEQFF. CDR3 DNA sequence: TGTGCCAGCAGTTTTAGTTTGAGGGGGGGCTACAATGAGCAGTTCTTC.

The genes are TRBV2 and TRBJ1-6; 12 bases map to TRBD1. V was clipped by 4 bases and J by 10 bases; unmatched bases: 5. The CDR3 is made up of 15 amino acids. Germline loops: CDR1 SNHLY, CDR2 FYNNEI. CDR3 protein: CASSVGQGAISPLHF. The CDR3 DNA reads as TGTGCCAGCAGTGTGGGACAGGGGGCTATCTCACCCCTCCACTTT.

The V gene is TRBV6-5, the J gene TRBJ2-7, with TRBD2 matching over 10 bases. The CDR3 consists of 15 residues. Per the germline V gene, CDR1 is MNHEY and CDR2 is SVGAGI. J was trimmed by 4 bases and V by 0 bases; bases with no gene match: 3. The CDR3 here is CASSYSSGGTYEQYF. The CDR3, as DNA: TGTGCCAGCAGTTACTCTAGCGGGGGGACTTACGAGCAGTACTTC.

The chain links TRBV6-6 to TRBJ2-2, with D unresolved. Germline V CDR1 and CDR2: MNHNY, SVGAGI (reference sequence). With 8 bases removed from V and 5 bases from J, the gap between germline ends came to 6 bases. The CDR3 extends over 11 amino acids. The CDR3 reads CASLVTGELFF. Written as DNA, the CDR3 is TGTGCCAGCTTGGTGACCGGGGAGCTGTTTTTT.

The chain employs TRBV7-8 and TRBJ1-5, with D possibly being TRBD1 (5 bases). V lost 1 base and J 4 bases, leaving 11 bases between the germline ends. This CDR3 comprises 15 residues. The germline V gene has CDR1 SGHVS and CDR2 FQNEAQ. The CDR3 is CASSLGGAGNQPQHF. The CDR3 region has the DNA TGTGCCAGCAGCTTAGGGGGCGCTGGGAATCAGCCCCAGCATTTT.

This rearrangement joins TRBV19 to TRBJ1-4; D uncertain. The V end lost 3 bases, the J end lost 5 bases, and 10 bases lay between the germline ends. Germline loops: CDR1 LNHDA, CDR2 SQIVND (reference sequence). The CDR3 runs 14 residues. CDR3 bases: TGTGCCAGTAGTATCCAGGCCTCGAATGAAAAACTGTTTTTT. Protein product: CASSIQASNEKLFF.

The chain joins TRBV2 to TRBJ1-2; a possible D gene is TRBD1 (5 bases). Per the germline V gene, CDR1 is SNHLY and CDR2 is FYNNEI. V dropped 6 bases and J dropped 7 bases, with 15 bases sitting between them. CDR3 length: 13 residues. The CDR3 reads CASSAGPRGGYTF. CDR3 nucleotides: TGTGCCAGCAGCGCGGGACCCCGGGGTGGCTACACCTTC.

This chain joins TRBV19 and TRBJ2-2; D gene uncertain. Trimming shortened V by 6 bases and J by 4 bases, and 9 bases separated the two germline ends. The CDR3 runs to 13 residues. CDR1 is LNHDA, CDR2 SQIVND, per germline (reference sequence). CDR3 DNA sequence: TGTGCCAGTAGCCCTGTTGGCACCGGGGAGCTGTTTTTT. This translates into CASSPVGTGELFF.

This chain joins TRBV18 and TRBJ1-2; D is undetermined. Per the germline V gene, CDR1 is KGHSH and CDR2 is LQKENI. The ends were cut back, 0 bases at V and 4 bases at J, with 12 bases in the middle. This CDR3 contains 15 residues. The CDR3 nucleotides are TGTGCCAGCTCACCACCCGGCCGGATGGGCTATGGCTACACCTTC. Protein: CASSPPGRMGYGYTF.

This rearrangement joins TRBV29-1 to TRBJ1-2; 7 bases align to TRBD1. This CDR3 spans 12 amino acids. Per germline, CDR1 SQVTM and CDR2 ANQGSEA. With 4 bases clipped from V and 5 bases from J, the junction kept 4 bases outside the gene matches. CDR3: CSVGDSIYGYTF. CDR3 nucleotide sequence: TGCAGCGTTGGGGACAGTATTTATGGCTACACCTTC.

The rearrangement uses TRBV5-1 and TRBJ1-1; 11 bases fit TRBD1. The germline V gene encodes CDR1 SGHRS and CDR2 YFSETQ. This CDR3 is built from 17 residues. V shed 4 bases and J 4 bases; nucleotides not matched to a gene: 12. The CDR3 DNA reads as TGCGCCAGCAGCCCGAATCCGGGACAGGGGGTTAGCACTGAAGCTTTCTTT. The encoded protein is CASSPNPGQGVSTEAFF.

This clone showed up just once. The chain employs TRBV7-2 and TRBJ1-4; D call uncertain. CDR3 length: 13 residues. Germline values: CDR1 SGHTA, CDR2 FQGNSA. Trimming pared 3 bases from V and 3 bases from J, leaving 5 bases between. This CDR3 reads CASSLQANEKLFF. CDR3 coding DNA: TGTGCCAGCAGCTTGCAGGCTAATGAAAAACTGTTTTTT.

The rearrangement joins TRBV5-8 to TRBJ1-4; D is undetermined. V lost 0 bases and J lost 4, with 4 bases in between. The CDR3 contains 13 residues. CDR1 is SGHTS, CDR2 YDEGEE, per germline. CDR3 sequence: CASSLGFNEKLFF. The CDR3 DNA reads as TGTGCCAGCAGCTTGGGGTTTAATGAAAAACTGTTTTTT.

This chain uses TRBV7-8 with TRBJ1-6; D is ambiguous. The V gene lost 5 bases and the J gene lost 13 bases, with 12 bases spanning the gap. The germline V gene encodes CDR1 SGHVS and CDR2 FQNEAQ. CDR3 length: 12 residues. The DNA of the CDR3 is TGTGCCAGCAGCCCGGCGGGGTCGCCCCTCCACTTT. Translated: CASSPAGSPLHF.